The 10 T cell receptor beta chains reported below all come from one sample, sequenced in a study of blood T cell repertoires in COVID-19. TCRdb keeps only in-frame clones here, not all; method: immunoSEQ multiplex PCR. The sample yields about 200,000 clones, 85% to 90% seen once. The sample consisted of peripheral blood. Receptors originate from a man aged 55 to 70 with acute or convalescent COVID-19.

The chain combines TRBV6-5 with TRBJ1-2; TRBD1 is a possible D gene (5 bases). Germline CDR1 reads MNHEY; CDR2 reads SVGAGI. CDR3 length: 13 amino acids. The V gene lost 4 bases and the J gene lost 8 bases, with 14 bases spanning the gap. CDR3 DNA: TGTGCCAGCAGTTCTGGGGCCGCCGAGGGCTACACCTTC. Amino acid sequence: CASSSGAAEGYTF.

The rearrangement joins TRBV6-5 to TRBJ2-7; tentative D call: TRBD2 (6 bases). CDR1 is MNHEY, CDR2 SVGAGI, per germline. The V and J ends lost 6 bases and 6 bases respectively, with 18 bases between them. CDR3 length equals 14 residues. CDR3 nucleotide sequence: TGTGCCAGCAGACTACGGGACTCGAGGAGCGAGCAGTACTTC. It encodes CASRLRDSRSEQYF.

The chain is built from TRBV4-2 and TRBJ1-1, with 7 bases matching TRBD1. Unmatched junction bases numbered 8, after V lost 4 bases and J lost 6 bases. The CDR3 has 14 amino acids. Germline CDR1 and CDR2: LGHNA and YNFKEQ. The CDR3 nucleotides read TGTGCCAGCAGCCGTGACAGGGCTGCCGCTGAAGCTTTCTTT. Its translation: CASSRDRAAAEAFF.

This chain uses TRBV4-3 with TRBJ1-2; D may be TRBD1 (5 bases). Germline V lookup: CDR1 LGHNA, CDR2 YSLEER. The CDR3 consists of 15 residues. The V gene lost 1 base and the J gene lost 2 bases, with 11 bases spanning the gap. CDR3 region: CASSQGTSLNYGYTF. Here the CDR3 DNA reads TGCGCCAGCAGCCAAGGGACATCGCTGAACTATGGCTACACCTTC.

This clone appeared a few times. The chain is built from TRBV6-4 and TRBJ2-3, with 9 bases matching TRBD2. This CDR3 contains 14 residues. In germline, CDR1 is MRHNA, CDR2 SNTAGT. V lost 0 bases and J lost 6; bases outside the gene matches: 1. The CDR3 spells CASSDSAGGDTQYF. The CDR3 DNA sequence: TGTGCCAGCAGTGACTCTGCGGGGGGGGATACGCAGTATTTT.

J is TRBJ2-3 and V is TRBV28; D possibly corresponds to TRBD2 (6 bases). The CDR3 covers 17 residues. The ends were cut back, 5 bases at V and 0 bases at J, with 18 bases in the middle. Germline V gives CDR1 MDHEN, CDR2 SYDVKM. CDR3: CASSPGGLALSTDTQYF. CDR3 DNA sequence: TGTGCCAGCAGTCCCGGCGGGCTAGCGCTTAGCACAGATACGCAGTATTTT. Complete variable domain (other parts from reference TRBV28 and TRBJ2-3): DVKVTQSSRYLVKRTGEKVFLECVQDMDHENMFWYRQDPGLGLRLIYFSYDVKMKEKGDIPEGYSVSREKKERFSLILESASTNQTSMYLCASSPGGLALSTDTQYFGPGTRLTVL.

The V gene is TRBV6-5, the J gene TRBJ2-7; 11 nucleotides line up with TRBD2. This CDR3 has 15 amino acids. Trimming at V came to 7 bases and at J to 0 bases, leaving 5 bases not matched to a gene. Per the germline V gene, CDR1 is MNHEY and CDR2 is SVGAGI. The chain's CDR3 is CASKRLAGSSYEQYF. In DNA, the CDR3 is TGTGCCAGCAAAAGACTAGCGGGGTCCTCCTACGAGCAGTACTTC.

CDR3 coding DNA: TGTGCCACGGACGTGACAGGGGCGGGGGGCTACACCTTC. Translated: CATDVTGAGGYTF. This chain connects TRBV6-5 to TRBJ1-2, with 8 bases that match TRBD1. This CDR3 is 13 amino acids long. Germline loops: CDR1 MNHEY, CDR2 SVGAGI. With V trimmed by 10 bases and J by 8 bases, 12 bases remained unmatched.

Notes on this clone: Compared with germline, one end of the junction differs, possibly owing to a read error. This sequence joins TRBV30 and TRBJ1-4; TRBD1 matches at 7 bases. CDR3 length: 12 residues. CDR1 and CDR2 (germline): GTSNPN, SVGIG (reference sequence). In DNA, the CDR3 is TGTGCCTGGGGGGGAGGCCCGGGACAGCAGGTTTTT. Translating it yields CAWGGGPGQQVF.

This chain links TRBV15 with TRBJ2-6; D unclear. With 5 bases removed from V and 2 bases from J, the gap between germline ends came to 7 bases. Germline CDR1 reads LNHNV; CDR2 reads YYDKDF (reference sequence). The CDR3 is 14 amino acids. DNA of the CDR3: TGTGCCACCAGCTCTCAGGCTGGGGCCAACGTCCTGACTTTC. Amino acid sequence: CATSSQAGANVLTF.